This record covers a single T cell receptor beta chain. Its antigen remains unknown. The data belong to a study of T cells in localized non-small cell lung cancer. Data came from immunoSEQ multiplex PCR; TCRdb stores just in-frame clones and leaves some out. The sample lists approximately 11,000 clones; about 73% were seen once. The CDR3 runs 17 residues. Looked up from germline, CDR1 is SGHVS and CDR2 is FNYEAQ. Germline trimming cut 2 bases from V and 4 bases from J; bases unmatched to any gene: 8. Overall study results and limits: Appearing in adjacent lung were a median about 59 of the top 100 tumor clones.

The gene calls are TRBV7-6 and TRBJ2-2; TRBD2 aligns across 9 bases. The starting material was peripheral blood, obtained before any cancer treatment. This TCR derives from a male donor at least 60 years old with stage I lung adenocarcinoma. CDR3 in amino acids: CASSLHWTSVSTGELFF. The DNA for the CDR3 is TGTGCCAGCAGCTTACACTGGACTAGCGTTTCCACCGGGGAGCTGTTTTTT.